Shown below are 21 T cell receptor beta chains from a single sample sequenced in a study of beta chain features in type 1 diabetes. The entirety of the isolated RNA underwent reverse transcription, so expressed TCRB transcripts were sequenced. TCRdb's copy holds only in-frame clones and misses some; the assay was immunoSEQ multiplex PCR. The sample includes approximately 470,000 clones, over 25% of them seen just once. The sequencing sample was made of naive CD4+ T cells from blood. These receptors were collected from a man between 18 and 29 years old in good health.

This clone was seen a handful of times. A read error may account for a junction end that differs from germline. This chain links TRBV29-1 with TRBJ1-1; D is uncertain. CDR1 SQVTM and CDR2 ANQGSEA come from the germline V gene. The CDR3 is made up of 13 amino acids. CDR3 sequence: CSAEPDLGSEAFF. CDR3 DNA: TGCAGCGCTGAACCGGATCTGGGGTCTGAAGCTTTCTTT.

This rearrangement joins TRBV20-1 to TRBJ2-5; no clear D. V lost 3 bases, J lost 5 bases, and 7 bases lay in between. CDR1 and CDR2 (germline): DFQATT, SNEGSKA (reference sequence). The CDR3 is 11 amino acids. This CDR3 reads CSARYFETQYF. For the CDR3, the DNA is TGCAGTGCTAGGTACTTCGAGACCCAGTACTTC.

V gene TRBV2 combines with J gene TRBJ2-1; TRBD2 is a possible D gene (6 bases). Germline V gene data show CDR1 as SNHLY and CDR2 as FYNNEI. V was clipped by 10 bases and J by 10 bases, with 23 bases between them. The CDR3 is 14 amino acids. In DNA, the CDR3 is TGTGCCATCCCCGCGGGTACTAGCCGCCCGGAGCAGTTCTTC. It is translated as CAIPAGTSRPEQFF.

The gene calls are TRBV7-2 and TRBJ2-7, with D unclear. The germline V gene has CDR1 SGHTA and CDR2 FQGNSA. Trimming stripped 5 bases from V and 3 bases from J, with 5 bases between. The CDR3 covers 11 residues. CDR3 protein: CASSMNYEQYF. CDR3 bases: TGTGCCAGCAGCATGAACTACGAGCAGTACTTC. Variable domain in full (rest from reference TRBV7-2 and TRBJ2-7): GAGVSQSPSNKVTEKGKDVELRCDPISGHTALYWYRQSLGQGLEFLIYFQGNSAPDKSGLPSDRFSAERTGGSVSTLTIQRTQQEDSAVYLCASSMNYEQYFGPGTRLTVT.

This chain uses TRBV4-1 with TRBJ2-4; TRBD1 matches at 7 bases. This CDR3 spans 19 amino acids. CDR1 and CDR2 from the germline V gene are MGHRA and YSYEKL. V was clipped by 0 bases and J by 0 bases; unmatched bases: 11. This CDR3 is CASSQDLGQSNLAKNIQYF. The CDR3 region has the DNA TGCGCCAGCAGCCAAGATTTGGGACAGTCAAATCTAGCCAAAAACATTCAGTACTTC.

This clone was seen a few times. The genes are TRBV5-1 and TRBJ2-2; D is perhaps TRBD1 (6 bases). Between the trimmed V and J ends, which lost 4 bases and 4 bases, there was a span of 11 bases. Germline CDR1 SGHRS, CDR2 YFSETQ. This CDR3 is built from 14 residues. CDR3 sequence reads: CASSLGQLTGELFF. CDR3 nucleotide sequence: TGCGCCAGCAGCCTTGGACAGCTCACCGGGGAGCTGTTTTTT.

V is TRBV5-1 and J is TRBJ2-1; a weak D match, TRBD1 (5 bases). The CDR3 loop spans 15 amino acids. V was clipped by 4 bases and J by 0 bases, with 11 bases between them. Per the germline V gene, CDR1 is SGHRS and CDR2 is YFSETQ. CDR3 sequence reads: CASSTDTSSYNEQFF. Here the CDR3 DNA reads TGCGCCAGCAGCACGGACACGAGCTCCTACAATGAGCAGTTCTTC.

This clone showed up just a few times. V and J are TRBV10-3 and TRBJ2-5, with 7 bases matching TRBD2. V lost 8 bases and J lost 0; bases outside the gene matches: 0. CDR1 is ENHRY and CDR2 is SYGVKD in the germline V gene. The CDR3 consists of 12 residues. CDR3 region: CAIRGDQETQYF. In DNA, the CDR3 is TGTGCCATCCGGGGGGACCAAGAGACCCAGTACTTC.

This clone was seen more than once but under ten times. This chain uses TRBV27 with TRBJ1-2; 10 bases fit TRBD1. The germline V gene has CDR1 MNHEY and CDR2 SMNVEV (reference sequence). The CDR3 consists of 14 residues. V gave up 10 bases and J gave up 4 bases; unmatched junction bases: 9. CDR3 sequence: CANPGTGEAYGYTF. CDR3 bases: TGTGCCAACCCCGGGACAGGGGAAGCCTATGGCTACACCTTC.

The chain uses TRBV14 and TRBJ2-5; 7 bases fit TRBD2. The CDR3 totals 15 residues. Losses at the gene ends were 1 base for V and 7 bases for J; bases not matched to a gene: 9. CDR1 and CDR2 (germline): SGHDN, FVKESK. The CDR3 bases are TGTGCCAGCAGCCAAGCGGGAGGACCAAGGGGGACCCAGTACTTC. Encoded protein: CASSQAGGPRGTQYF.

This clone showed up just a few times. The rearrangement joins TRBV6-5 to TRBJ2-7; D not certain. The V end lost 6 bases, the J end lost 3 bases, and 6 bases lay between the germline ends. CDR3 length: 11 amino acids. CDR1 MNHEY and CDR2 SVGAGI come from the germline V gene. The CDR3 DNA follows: TGTGCCAGCAGACTGCTCTACGAGCAGTACTTC. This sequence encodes CASRLLYEQYF.

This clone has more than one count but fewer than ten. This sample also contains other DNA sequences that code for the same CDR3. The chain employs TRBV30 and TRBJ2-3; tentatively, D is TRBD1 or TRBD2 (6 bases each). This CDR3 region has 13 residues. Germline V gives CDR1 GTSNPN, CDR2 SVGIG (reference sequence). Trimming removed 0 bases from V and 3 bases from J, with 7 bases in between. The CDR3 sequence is CAWSVGGTDTQYF. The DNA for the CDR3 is TGTGCCTGGAGTGTAGGGGGGACAGATACGCAGTATTTT.

CDR3 region: CASGLAGNTIYF. The CDR3 nucleotides read TGTGCCAGCGGGCTGGCAGGAAACACCATATATTTT. The genes are TRBV2 and TRBJ1-3, with D uncertain. With 8 bases removed from V and 4 bases from J, the gap between germline ends came to 9 bases. Germline values: CDR1 SNHLY, CDR2 FYNNEI. The length of the CDR3 is 12 residues.

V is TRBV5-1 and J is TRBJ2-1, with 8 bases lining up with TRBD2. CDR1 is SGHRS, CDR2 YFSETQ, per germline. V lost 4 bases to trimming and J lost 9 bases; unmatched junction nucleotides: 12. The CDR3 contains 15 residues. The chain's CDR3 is CASSERTEAGVEQFF. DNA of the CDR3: TGCGCCAGCAGCGAAAGGACAGAAGCGGGAGTTGAGCAGTTCTTC.

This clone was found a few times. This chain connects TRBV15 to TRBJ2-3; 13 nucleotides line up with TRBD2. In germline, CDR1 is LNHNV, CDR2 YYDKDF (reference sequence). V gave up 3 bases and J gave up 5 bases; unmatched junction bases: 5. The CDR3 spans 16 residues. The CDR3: CATSSRLAGGRDTQYF. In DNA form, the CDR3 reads TGTGCCACCAGCAGCCGACTAGCGGGAGGAAGAGATACGCAGTATTTT. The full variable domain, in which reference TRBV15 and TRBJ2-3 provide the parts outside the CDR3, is DAMVIQNPRYQVTQFGKPVTLSCSQTLNHNVMYWYQQKSSQAPKLLFHYYDKDFNNEADTPDNFQSRRPNTSFCFLDIRSPGLGDTAMYLCATSSRLAGGRDTQYFGPGTRLTVL.

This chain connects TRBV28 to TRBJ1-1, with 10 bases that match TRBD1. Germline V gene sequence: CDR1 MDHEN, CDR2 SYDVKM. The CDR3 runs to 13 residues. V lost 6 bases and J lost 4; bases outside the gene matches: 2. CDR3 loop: CASRGQGITEAFF. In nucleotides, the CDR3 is TGTGCCAGCAGGGGACAGGGGATCACTGAAGCTTTCTTT.

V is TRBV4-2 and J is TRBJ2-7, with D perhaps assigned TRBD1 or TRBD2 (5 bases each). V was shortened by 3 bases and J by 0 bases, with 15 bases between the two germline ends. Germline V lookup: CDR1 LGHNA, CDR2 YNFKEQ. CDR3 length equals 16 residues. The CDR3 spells CASSHPGTESSYEQYF. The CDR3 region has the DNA TGTGCCAGCAGCCACCCCGGGACGGAGAGCTCCTACGAGCAGTACTTC.

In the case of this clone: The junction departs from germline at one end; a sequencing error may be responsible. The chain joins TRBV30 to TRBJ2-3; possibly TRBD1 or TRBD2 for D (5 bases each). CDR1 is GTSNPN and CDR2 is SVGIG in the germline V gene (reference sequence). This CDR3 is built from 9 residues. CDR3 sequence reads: CALDPPGDF. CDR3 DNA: TGTGCTTTGGACCCCCCCGGGGACTTT.

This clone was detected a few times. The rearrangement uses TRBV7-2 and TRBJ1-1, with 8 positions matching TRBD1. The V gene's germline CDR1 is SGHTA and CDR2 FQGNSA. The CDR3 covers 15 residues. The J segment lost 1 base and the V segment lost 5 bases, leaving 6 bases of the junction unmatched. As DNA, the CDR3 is TGTGCCAGCAGCCCCAGGACAGGGACGAACACTGAAGCTTTCTTT. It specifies CASSPRTGTNTEAFF.

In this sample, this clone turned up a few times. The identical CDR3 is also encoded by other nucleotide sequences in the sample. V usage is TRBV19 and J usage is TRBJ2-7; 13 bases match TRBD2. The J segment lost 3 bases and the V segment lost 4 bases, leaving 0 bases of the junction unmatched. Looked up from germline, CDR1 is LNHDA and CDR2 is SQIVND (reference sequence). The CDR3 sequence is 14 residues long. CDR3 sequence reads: CASSRTSGSYEQYF. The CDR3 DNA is TGTGCCAGTAGTAGGACTAGCGGGAGCTACGAGCAGTACTTC.

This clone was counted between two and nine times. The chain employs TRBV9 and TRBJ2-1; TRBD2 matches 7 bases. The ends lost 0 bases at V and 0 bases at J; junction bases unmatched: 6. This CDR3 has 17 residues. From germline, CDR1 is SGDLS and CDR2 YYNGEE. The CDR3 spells CASSVAATSRSYNEQFF. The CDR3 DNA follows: TGTGCCAGCAGCGTAGCCGCGACTAGCCGCTCCTACAATGAGCAGTTCTTC.